These 6 T cell receptor beta chains originate from one sample sequenced in a study of metastatic and nonmetastatic thyroid tumors. MiXCR re-clonotyped the PCR reads for TCRdb. The sample consists of about 92,000 clones, more than 13% of them appearing once. Each patient came to thyroid surgery without any prior treatment (of any kind). Sequenced input: blood. These receptors were obtained from a female donor with papillary thyroid cancer or a benign thyroid nodule (not recorded which). Some clones in this sample may be carry-over from other donors' samples.

A remark on this clone: This could be a read error, since a much larger clone is one nucleotide away. The rearrangement links TRBV19 to TRBJ2-1; 8 positions agree with TRBD1. The CDR3 has 13 residues. Germline assignment: CDR1 LNHDA and CDR2 SQIVND (reference sequence). V shed 10 bases and J 2 bases; nucleotides not matched to a gene: 4. CDR3 coding DNA: TGTGCCACATCGGGACAGGCCTACAATGAGCAGTTCTTC. Its protein is CATSGQAYNEQFF.

There are a few counts of this clone. The junction differs from germline at one of its ends, possibly a read error. The chain carries TRBV6-1 and TRBJ1-5; the match to TRBD1 covers 9 bases. The germline V gene encodes CDR1 MNHNS and CDR2 SASEGT. The CDR3 extends over 15 amino acids. The CDR3 loop reads CASSSDRGNNQSQHF. The DNA of the CDR3 is TGCGCCAGCAGCTCAGACAGGGGGAATAATCAGTCCCAGCATTTT.

This clone was found many times. The chain uses TRBV6-1 and TRBJ1-1; D is uncertain. CDR1 and CDR2 (germline): MNHNS, SASEGT. Deletions cut 6 bases from V and 0 bases from J, with 8 bases between. The CDR3 spans 13 residues. The CDR3 DNA sequence: TGTGCCAGCAGGAGGAGCATGAACACTGAAGCTTTCTTT. This codes for CASRRSMNTEAFF.

This chain uses TRBV19 with TRBJ2-7, with 11 bases identical to TRBD2. Germline assignment: CDR1 LNHDA and CDR2 SQIVND (reference sequence). The CDR3 extends over 18 amino acids. The ends lost 5 bases at V and 4 bases at J; junction bases unmatched: 16. CDR3 in amino acids: CASSPFWTSGYQIYEQYF. The DNA for the CDR3 is TGTGCCAGTAGTCCCTTCTGGACTAGCGGGTATCAAATTTACGAGCAGTACTTC.

This clone has ten or more counts. The chain recombines TRBV12-3 or TRBV12-4 with TRBJ2-5; perhaps TRBD1 as D (5 bases). CDR3 length equals 14 residues. Trimming cost V 3 bases and J 4 bases, with 12 bases left between them. CDR3 residues: CASSLFGQGETQYF. The CDR3 bases are TGTGCCAGCAGTTTGTTCGGTCAGGGAGAGACCCAGTACTTC.

This clone has ten or more counts. The V call is TRBV20-1, the J call TRBJ1-6, with a tentative D call TRBD1 (5 bases). Trimming cost V 2 bases and J 10 bases, with 15 bases left between them. Germline CDR1 reads DFQATT; CDR2 reads SNEGSKA (reference sequence). This CDR3 has 14 residues. The CDR3: CSARNKGTGSPLHF. The CDR3 DNA reads as TGCAGTGCTAGAAATAAGGGGACCGGATCACCCCTCCACTTT.